This T cell receptor beta chain derives from a study of CD8 T cells in Susac syndrome. Random hexamers primed reverse transcription of about 0.5 to 1 ug RNA. From the immunoSEQ multiplex PCR reads, TCRdb called clonotypes with MiXCR, one entry per CDR3 protein. The sample has 330,000 or so distinct CDR3 sequences; around 89% are singletons. CDR1 and CDR2 from the germline V gene are LGHNA and YNFKEQ. The CDR3 runs to 16 residues. J lost 9 bases, V lost 1 base, and 12 bases had no gene match. This receptor was obtained from a human donor with multiple sclerosis. The chain has TRBV4-2 and TRBJ2-1; 7 positions agree with TRBD2. The sequenced material came from CD8+ T cells from PBMCs. As DNA, the CDR3 is TGTGCCAGCAGCCAAGGTCTTGGGAGGGGATCGGGTGAGCAGTTCTTC. Translated, it gives CASSQGLGRGSGEQFF.